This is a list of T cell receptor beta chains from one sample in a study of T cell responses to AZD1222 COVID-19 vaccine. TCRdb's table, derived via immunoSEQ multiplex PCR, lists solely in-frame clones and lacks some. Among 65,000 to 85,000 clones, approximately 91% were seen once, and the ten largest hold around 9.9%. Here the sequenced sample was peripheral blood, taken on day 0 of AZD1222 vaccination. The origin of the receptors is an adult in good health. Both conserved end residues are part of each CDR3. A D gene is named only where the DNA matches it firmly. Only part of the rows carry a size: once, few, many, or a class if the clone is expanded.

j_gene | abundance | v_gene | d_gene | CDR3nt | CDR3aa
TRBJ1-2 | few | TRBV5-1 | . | TGCGCCAGCAGACAGGATGCTAACTATGGCTACACCTTC | CASRQDANYGYTF
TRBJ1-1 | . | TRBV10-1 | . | TGCGCCAGCCAAGTTGGGTTGGGCACTGAAGCTTTCTTT | CASQVGLGTEAFF
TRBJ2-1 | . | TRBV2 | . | TGTGCCAGCAGGGATAGGGGAAGTCAGTTCTTC | CASRDRGSQFF
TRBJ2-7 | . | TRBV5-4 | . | TGTGCCAGCAGCCCGAAGGGCGGGTCGCTCTCCTACGAGCAGTACTTC | CASSPKGGSLSYEQYF
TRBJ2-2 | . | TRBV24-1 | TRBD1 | TGTGCCACCAGGGCTGGGGGACAGGGGCCGACCGGGGAGCTGTTTTTT | CATRAGGQGPTGELFF
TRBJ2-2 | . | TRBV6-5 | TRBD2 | TGTGCCAGCACCCGCGGGGGCACCGGGGAGCTGTTTTTT | CASTRGGTGELFF
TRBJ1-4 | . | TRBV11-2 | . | TGTGCCAGCAGCCACCCGTGGGGTGAAAAACTGTTTTTT | CASSHPWGEKLFF
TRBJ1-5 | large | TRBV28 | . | TGTGCCAGCACCCCGTTTTATAGCAATCAGCCCCAGCATTTT | CASTPFYSNQPQHF
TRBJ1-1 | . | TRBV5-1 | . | TGCGCCAGCAGCTTCTCGGGTTTGAACACTGAAGCTTTCTTT | CASSFSGLNTEAFF
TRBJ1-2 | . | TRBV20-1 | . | TGCAGTGCTAGAGATACGGGTGGCTACACCTTC | CSARDTGGYTF